This entry features one T cell receptor (beta chain) sequence. No cognate antigen has been identified for it. At one end the junction does not follow the germline gene, possibly because of a read error. Its CDR3 holds 14 amino acids, cysteine through phenylalanine. Only the CDR3 DNA is retained, 42 bases long and in frame from the first base. From the germline V gene (reference sequence), CDR1 is SSHAT and CDR2 is FNYEAQ. This specimen belongs to a study of cytomegalovirus exposure and HLA in healthy donors (dated by TCRdb to about 2017). Study-level background: According to an earlier analysis of a few hundred of the donors, roughly 180 million T cells yielded 90 million to 140 million unique TCR beta sequences and approximately 300 Gb of sequence data. Every discovery cohort repertoire had been produced on one sequencing platform. To predict cytomegalovirus infection status, the study brought together high-throughput TCR immunosequencing, statistical association of individual TCRs with disease status, and machine learning. Rather than using new phenotypic data, the later analysis identified candidate immune exposures from TCR beta sequences and from how often those sequences occurred across donors. HLA typing included class I and class II loci at four-digit resolution. A later analysis re-examined previously published TCR beta repertoires from 610 or so donors and added high-resolution HLA genotyping to investigate patterns of TCR occurrence. Besides the first cohort of around 700 subjects, a separate validation cohort made up of roughly 130 different subjects was used. The study was designed to test whether signatures of past pathogen exposure could be identified by cataloging public T cell receptors. A later genetic analysis took genome-wide SNP genotypes for about 55% of the 666 donors and used that subset as a discovery cohort. Alongside the repertoire data, information on donor age, sex, ethnicity and CMV serostatus was compiled. The number of typed donors differed by locus: roughly 629-640 for A, B, C, DRB1 and DQB1; approximately 530 for DQA1; some 590 for DPA1; and about 450 for DPB1. Among the roughly 370 genotyped donors, around 81% belonged to the genetic ancestry cluster associated with self-reported Caucasian donors. Around 330 gigabases of sequencing data and tens of millions of unique TCR sequences made up an early release that covered under 750 HLA-typed donors. Among 300 to 500 genotyped donors of the cohort, an average of about 240,000 unique TCR beta nucleotide sequences was sequenced per donor, of which about 19% were non-productive. Four to six DR-DQ haplotypes were handled as single units for association and clustering, since linkage in the cohort was strong. To decide whether each TCR beta V gene segment behaved as functional or pseudogenic, an earlier analysis of nearly 600 of the donors relied on high-throughput TCR beta sequencing. The T cell repertoires of 700 or so subjects were profiled by immunosequencing and related to cytomegalovirus serostatus.

The cohort was made up of about 670 healthy bone marrow donors. At the time of sampling, all cohort members were nominally healthy, though unrecorded immune exposures were likely present. CMV serostatus was recorded as positive for just under 300 and negative for about 55% of the roughly 670 cohort members, whereas no CMV serostatus was recorded for the donor in question. Every donor gave a peripheral blood sample, and the peripheral blood mononuclear cells from that sample were used for TCR beta sequencing. Genomic DNA extraction from the blood cell samples was performed with the Qiagen DNeasy Blood Extraction Kit. Library method: the immunoSEQ multiplex PCR assay. For the multiplex PCR, a mixture combining 60 forward primers for TCR Vbeta segments and 13 reverse primers for TCR Jbeta segments was used. Amplification of the CDR3 region of rearranged TCR beta genes was performed with a multiplex PCR assay on genomic DNA. On the Illumina HiSeq System, the amplified TCR beta libraries were sequenced as 87-base-pair reads. The paper's data handling went like this. A later analysis tallied tens of millions of unique TCR beta chains across the 700 or so repertoires, and around 9.9 million of those chains were shared by two or more donors. Raw reads were error-corrected and collapsed into unique sequences with a nearest-neighbor algorithm that merged closely related sequences to remove PCR and sequencing errors. To assign V, D and J gene segments, CDR3 sequences were aligned to IMGT reference sequences. For a sequence to be retained, at least a six-nucleotide match to both a V gene segment and a J gene segment was required. Rearrangements were called productive when the CDR3 lacked stop codons and stayed in frame with V and J; all others were non-productive. Following IMGT convention, CDR3 was defined as the stretch from the second conserved V-encoded cysteine to the conserved J-encoded phenylalanine. The earlier analysis of about 590 of the donors excluded sequences that lacked an unambiguous match to a single V gene segment. An earlier analysis of approximately 590 of the donors called V segments functional above 56.7% productive rearrangements and segregating when the between-donor standard deviation exceeded 5%. To diagnose cytomegalovirus status from the catalog of TCR beta chain sequences, a statistical classification framework was built. A later analysis assigned V and J genes by comparing TCR nucleotide sequences with IMGT/GENE-DB human TR gene sequences. In a later analysis, CDR3 sequences and most-parsimonious VDJ recombination scenarios were assigned using the TCRdist pipeline. In a later analysis, each TCR beta chain was defined by its CDR3 amino acid sequence together with its V-gene family, and reads lacking a unique V-gene family were excluded. To address suspected cross-contamination and a sequencing artifact, a later analysis removed 550 to 750 highly shared, low-generation-probability nucleotide sequences. A later analysis calculated a clonal expansion index for each public chain from normalized within-repertoire ranks of inferred template counts. In a later analysis, generation probabilities were computed using a VDJ recombination model fitted to out-of-frame rearrangements, and the results were checked against IGoR. Hypergeometric tests were used in a later analysis to score TCR-TCR, TCR-HLA and TCR-CMV co-occurrence, with a repertoire-size bias correction applied to the TCR pairs. To estimate false discovery rates, a later analysis permuted the HLA or CMV assignments 20 times. In a later analysis, co-occurring TCRs were grouped using DBSCAN, and TCRdist sequence similarity was added for clustering within HLA-allele-positive subsets. Repertoires with fewer than 30,000 or more than 120,000 public chains, plus five repertoires with anomalous nucleotide sharing, were excluded from co-occurrence clustering. TCRdb re-hosts the immuneACCESS table, in-frame sequences only. Its copies lack some clones; in the studies checked, an unresolved V gene accounts for under half of them, and the cause for the rest is not known. Clone size and V and J calls were adopted from that table, with D and trimming inferred from the DNA. The sample profile shows over 100,000 clones; about 62% of them were found once. The biggest ten clones account for less than 5% of the sample.

Paper-wide results and their limitations: Linkage disequilibrium might explain the correlated functional status among segregating V segments, but an unknown experimental factor could not be ruled out. Because counts were too low, around 17 rarely observed V segments, including chromosome 9 orphons, were left out of the earlier analysis of some 600 of the donors. A later analysis found that TCR association rates varied across HLA loci, with DRB1 alleles showing the most associated TCRs and HLA-C alleles the fewest. The only immune exposure information available for the cohort was CMV serostatus. In a later analysis, most CMV-associated TCR beta chains were found to appear HLA-restricted, with HLA associations seemingly driven largely by CMV exposure. A later genetic analysis reported fewer N-insertions in productive TCRs among donors in an Asian-associated ancestry cluster than the roughly 700-donor mean. In a later genetic analysis, a missense DCLRE1C variant was associated with V-gene and J-gene trimming of TCR beta chains, and the association was replicated in an independent cohort. In a later analysis, around 17,000 TCR beta sequences were associated with specific HLA alleles at a false discovery rate of 0.05. It was suggested by the authors that the approach could potentially be generalized to other disease states and immunological phenotypes. Strong co-occurrence of HLA alleles, especially DR and DQ, made assigning TCR associations to individual alleles difficult. A cluster of highly shared sequence variants was judged likely to represent a technical artifact of the sequencing pipeline. In both the original and validation cohorts, the classifier was reported to diagnose cytomegalovirus status with high specificity and sensitivity. According to a later analysis, parvovirus B19, influenza, CMV and Epstein-Barr virus appeared linked to several top co-occurrence clusters. Broadly in line with IMGT annotations, most TCR beta V segments showed up in productive rearrangements about 90% or about 30% of the time in an earlier analysis of several hundred of the donors. In vitro tests confirmed that a few of the cytomegalovirus-associated TCR beta chains recognize cytomegalovirus antigens. Compared with equally common non-associated chains, HLA-associated TCR beta chains in a later analysis were more clonally expanded and had lower generation probabilities. Only TCR beta chains were sequenced in this cohort, and the absence of alpha or paired-chain data limited detectable features. The presence/absence analyses assumed that sequencing depth was roughly uniform across donors, and that assumption may not be true. Most TCR sequences were observed very rarely across donors, whereas some public TCRs were present in many individuals. A further reported finding was that TCR beta sequences accurately predicted the HLA-A and HLA-B alleles for most subjects in the first cohort. Because HLA typing was unavailable for some donors at each locus, only the typed subset was used in association tests. Some IMGT-functional V segments, including TRBV6-2 and TRBV6-3, could not be told apart with the 87-base-pair reads, so those segments were excluded. The study listed 164 TCR beta chains as associated with cytomegalovirus.

Material: PBMCs. The chain joins TRBV7-7 to TRBJ2-2, with the identity of the D gene unclear. The sequence came from a human donor in good health. The encoded CDR3 is CASSLDVYTGELFF. The nucleotides are TGTGCTAGCAGCTTAGATGTATACACCGGGGAGCTGTTTTTT.